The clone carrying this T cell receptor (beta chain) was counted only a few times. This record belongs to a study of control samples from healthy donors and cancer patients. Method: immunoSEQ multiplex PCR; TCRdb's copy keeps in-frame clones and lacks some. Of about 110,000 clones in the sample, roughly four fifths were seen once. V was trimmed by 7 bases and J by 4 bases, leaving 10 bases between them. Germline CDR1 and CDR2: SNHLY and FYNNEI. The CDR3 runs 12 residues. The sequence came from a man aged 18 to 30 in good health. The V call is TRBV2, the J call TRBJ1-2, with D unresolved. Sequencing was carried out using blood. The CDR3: CASKDVGYGYTF. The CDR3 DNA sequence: TGTGCCAGCAAGGACGTCGGCTATGGCTACACCTTC.